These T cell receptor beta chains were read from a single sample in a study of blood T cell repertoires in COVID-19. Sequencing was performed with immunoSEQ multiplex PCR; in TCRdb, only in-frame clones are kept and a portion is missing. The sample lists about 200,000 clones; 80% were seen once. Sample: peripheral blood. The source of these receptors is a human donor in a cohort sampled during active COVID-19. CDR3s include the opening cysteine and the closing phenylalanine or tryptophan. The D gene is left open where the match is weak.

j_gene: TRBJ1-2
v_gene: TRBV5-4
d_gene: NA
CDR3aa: CASSLADSPYGGYTF

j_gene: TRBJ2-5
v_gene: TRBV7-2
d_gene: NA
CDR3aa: CASSVDWQETQYF

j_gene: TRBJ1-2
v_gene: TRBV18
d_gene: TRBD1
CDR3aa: CASSPGAGGDGYTF

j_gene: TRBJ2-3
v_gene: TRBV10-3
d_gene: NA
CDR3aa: CAISQTDTQYF

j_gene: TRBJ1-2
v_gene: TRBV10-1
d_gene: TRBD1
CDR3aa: CASSEDRGGYTF

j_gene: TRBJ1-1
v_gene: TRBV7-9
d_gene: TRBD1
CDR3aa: CASSKRTGGEAFF

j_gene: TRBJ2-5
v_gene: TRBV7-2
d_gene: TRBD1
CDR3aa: CASSLQAAGGDETQYF

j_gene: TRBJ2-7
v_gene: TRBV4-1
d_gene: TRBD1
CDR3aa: CASSQTGDGLSYEQYF

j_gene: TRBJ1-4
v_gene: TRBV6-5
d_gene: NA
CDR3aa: CASSFRGSIEKLFF

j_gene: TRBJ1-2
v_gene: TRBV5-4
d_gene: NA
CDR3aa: CASSFGLDSTYGYTF